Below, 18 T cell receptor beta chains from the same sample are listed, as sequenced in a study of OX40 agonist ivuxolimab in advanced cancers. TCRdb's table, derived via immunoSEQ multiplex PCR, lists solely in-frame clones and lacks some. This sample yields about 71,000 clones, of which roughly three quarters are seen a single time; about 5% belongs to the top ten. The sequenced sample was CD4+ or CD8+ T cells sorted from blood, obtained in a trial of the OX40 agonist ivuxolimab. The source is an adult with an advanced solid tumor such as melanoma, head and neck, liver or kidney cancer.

In DNA, the CDR3 is TGCGCCAGCAGCTTGAGCCTAGCGGGAGCCACGGGGCAAGAGACCCAGTACTTC. This encodes CASSLSLAGATGQETQYF. The chain links TRBV5-1 to TRBJ2-5, with 10 bases fitting TRBD2. Germline CDR1 is SGHRS and CDR2 is YFSETQ. J gave up 2 bases and V 1 base, and 11 bases lay outside the gene matches. This CDR3 comprises 18 residues.

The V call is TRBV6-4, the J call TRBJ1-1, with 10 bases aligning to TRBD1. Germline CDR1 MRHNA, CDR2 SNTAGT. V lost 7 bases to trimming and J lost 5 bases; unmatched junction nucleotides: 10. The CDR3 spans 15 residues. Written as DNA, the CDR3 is TGTGCCAGCAAAAGACAGGGGGCAGATCGTACTGAAGCTTTCTTT. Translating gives CASKRQGADRTEAFF.

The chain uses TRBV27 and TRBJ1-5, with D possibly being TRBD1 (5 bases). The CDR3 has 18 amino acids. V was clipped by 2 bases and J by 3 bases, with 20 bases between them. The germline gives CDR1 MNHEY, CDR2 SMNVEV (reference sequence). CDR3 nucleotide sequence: TGTGCCAGCAGTTTAATCGCCCCGAGCTTGGGGGTCAATCAGCCCCAGCATTTT. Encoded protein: CASSLIAPSLGVNQPQHF.

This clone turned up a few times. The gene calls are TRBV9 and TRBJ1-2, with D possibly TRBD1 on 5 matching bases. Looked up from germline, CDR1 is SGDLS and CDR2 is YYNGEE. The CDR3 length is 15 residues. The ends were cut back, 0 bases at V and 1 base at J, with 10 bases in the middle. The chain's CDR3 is CASSVGGTLNYGYTF. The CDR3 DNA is TGTGCCAGCAGCGTAGGGGGGACCCTTAACTATGGCTACACCTTC.

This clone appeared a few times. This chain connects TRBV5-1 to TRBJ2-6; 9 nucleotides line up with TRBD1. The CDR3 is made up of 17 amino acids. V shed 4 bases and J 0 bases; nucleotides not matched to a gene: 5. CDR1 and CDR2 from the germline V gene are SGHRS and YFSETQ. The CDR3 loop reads CASSTGTGISGANVLTF. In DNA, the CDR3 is TGCGCCAGCAGCACTGGGACAGGGATCTCTGGGGCCAACGTCCTGACTTTC.

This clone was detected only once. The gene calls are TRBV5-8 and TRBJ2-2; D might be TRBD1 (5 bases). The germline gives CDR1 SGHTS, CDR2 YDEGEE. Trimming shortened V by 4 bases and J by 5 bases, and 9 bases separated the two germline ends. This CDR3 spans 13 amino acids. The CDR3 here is CASSQTETGELFF. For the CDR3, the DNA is TGTGCCAGCAGCCAGACAGAAACCGGGGAGCTGTTTTTT.

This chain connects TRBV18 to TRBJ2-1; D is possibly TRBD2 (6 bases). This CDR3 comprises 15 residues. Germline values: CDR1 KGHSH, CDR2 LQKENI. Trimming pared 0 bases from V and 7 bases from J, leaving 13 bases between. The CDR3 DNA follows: TGTGCCAGCTCACCACCGGAGGGGCCGAGGAATGAGCAGTTCTTC. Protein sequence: CASSPPEGPRNEQFF.

DNA of the CDR3: TGTGCCAGCACCTCGACATTTTTAGGGGCCAACGTCCTGACTTTC. Amino acids: CASTSTFLGANVLTF. J is TRBJ2-6 and V is TRBV11-1, with unresolved D. The CDR3 runs 15 residues. Trimming took off 7 bases at V and 4 bases at J, with 14 bases between the two ends. CDR1 and CDR2 (germline): SGHAT, FQDESV (reference sequence).

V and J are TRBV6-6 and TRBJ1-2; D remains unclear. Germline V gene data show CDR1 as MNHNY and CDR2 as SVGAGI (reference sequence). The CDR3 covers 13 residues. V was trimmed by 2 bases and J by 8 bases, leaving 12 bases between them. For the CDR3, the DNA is TGTGCCAGCAGTTACACCGGGATCGGGGGCTACACCTTC. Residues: CASSYTGIGGYTF.

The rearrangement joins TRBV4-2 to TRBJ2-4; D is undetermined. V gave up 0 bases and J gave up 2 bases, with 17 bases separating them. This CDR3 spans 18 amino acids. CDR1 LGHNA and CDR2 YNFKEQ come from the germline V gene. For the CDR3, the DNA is TGTGCCAGCAGCCAAGATTCAGGCTTCATCCCCACCAAAAACATTCAGTACTTC. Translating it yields CASSQDSGFIPTKNIQYF.

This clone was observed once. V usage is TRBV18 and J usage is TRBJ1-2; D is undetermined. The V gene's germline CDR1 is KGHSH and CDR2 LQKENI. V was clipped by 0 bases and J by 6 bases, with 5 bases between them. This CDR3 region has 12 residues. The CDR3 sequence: CASSPPGNGYTF. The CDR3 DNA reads TGTGCCAGCTCACCACCGGGAAATGGCTACACCTTC.

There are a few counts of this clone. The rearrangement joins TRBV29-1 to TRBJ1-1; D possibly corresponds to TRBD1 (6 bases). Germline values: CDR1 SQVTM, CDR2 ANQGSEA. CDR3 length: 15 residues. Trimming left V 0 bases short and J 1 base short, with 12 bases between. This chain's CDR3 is CSVEDAGAGNTEAFF. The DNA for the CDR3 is TGCAGCGTTGAAGATGCGGGGGCGGGGAACACTGAAGCTTTCTTT.

The DNA of the CDR3 is TGTGCCAGCAGTGCGACAGGGGTTAACTATGGCTACACCTTC. It is translated as CASSATGVNYGYTF. The chain combines TRBV2 with TRBJ1-2; TRBD1 aligns across 8 bases. The germline gives CDR1 SNHLY, CDR2 FYNNEI. V was clipped by 4 bases and J by 1 base; unmatched bases: 2. The CDR3 runs to 14 residues.

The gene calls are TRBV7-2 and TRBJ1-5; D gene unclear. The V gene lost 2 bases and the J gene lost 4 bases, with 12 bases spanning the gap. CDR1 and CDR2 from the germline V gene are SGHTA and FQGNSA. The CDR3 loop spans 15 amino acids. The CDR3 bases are TGTGCCAGCAGCTTATCGAGGATGGGTAATCAGCCCCAGCATTTT. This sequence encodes CASSLSRMGNQPQHF.

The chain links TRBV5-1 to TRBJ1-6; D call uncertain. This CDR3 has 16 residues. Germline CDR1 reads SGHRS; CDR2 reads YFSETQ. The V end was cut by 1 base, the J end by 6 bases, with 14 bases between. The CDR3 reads CASSLSLYPSNSPLHF. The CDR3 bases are TGCGCCAGCAGCTTGTCCTTATACCCCAGTAATTCACCCCTCCACTTT.

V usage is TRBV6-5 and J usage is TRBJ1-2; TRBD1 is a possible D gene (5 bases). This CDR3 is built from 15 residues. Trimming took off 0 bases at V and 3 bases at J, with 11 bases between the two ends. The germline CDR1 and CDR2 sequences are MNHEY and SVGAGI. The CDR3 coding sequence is TGTGCCAGCAGTTACTCGGTGGGGGGGGACTATGGCTACACCTTC. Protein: CASSYSVGGDYGYTF.

CDR3 loop: CASSPNDIRDGEQYF. The CDR3 DNA reads TGTGCCAGCAGCCCAAACGACATAAGGGACGGGGAGCAGTACTTC. The chain carries TRBV14 and TRBJ2-7, with D perhaps assigned TRBD1 or TRBD2 (5 bases each). This CDR3 contains 15 residues. Germline V CDR1 and CDR2: SGHDN, FVKESK. Trimming stripped 4 bases from V and 7 bases from J, with 20 bases between.

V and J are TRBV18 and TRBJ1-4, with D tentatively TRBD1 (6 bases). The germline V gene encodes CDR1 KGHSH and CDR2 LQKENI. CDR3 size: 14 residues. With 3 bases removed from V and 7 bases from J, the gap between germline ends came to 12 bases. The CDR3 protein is CASSPRDTGEKLFF. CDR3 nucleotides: TGTGCCAGCTCACCCCGGGACACGGGTGAAAAACTGTTTTTT.